A selection of T cell receptor beta chains follows, all from one sample in a study of T cell responses to AZD1222 COVID-19 vaccine. The repertoire was sequenced with immunoSEQ multiplex PCR; TCRdb's copy has only in-frame clones and lacks some. The data show about 130,000 clones, around 84% seen once. The input for sequencing was peripheral blood, taken on day 0 of AZD1222 vaccination. These receptors were collected from an adult in good health. Both conserved end residues are part of each CDR3. The order of the fields is clone size, V gene, J gene, D gene, CDR3 protein, CDR3 DNA. D genes are given only for firm matches. Clone size is given for some rows only: seen once, a few or many times, or a class if the clone is expanded.

clone_size: -; v_call: TRBV4-3; j_call: TRBJ2-7; d_call: -; cdr3_aa: CASSHEAWGSYEQYF; cdr3_nt: TGCGCCAGCAGCCATGAGGCGTGGGGCTCCTACGAGCAGTACTTC
clone_size: -; v_call: TRBV3-1/TRBV3-2; j_call: TRBJ2-7; d_call: -; cdr3_aa: CASSQESRVPYEQYF; cdr3_nt: TGTGCCAGCAGCCAAGAATCCAGGGTACCCTACGAGCAGTACTTC
clone_size: -; v_call: TRBV18; j_call: TRBJ2-1; d_call: TRBD1; cdr3_aa: CASSPGQGAANEQFF; cdr3_nt: TGTGCCAGCTCACCTGGACAGGGGGCTGCGAATGAGCAGTTCTTC
clone_size: -; v_call: TRBV19; j_call: TRBJ1-4; d_call: -; cdr3_aa: CASSIGRATNEKLFF; cdr3_nt: TGTGCCAGTAGTATAGGCCGAGCAACTAATGAAAAACTGTTTTTT
clone_size: -; v_call: TRBV28; j_call: TRBJ1-2; d_call: -; cdr3_aa: CASSWDGPYGYTF; cdr3_nt: TGTGCCAGCAGCTGGGACGGGCCGTATGGCTACACCTTC
clone_size: -; v_call: TRBV7-2; j_call: TRBJ2-5; d_call: TRBD1; cdr3_aa: CASSPLDRGGQETQYF; cdr3_nt: TGTGCCAGCAGCCCCCTGGACAGGGGGGGGCAAGAGACCCAGTACTTC
clone_size: -; v_call: TRBV4-1; j_call: TRBJ2-3; d_call: TRBD2; cdr3_aa: CASSNGLAGTRGTQYF; cdr3_nt: TGCGCCAGCAGCAACGGACTAGCGGGAACAAGGGGTACGCAGTATTTT
clone_size: -; v_call: TRBV6-6; j_call: TRBJ1-1; d_call: -; cdr3_aa: CASSYSWAETEAFF; cdr3_nt: TGTGCCAGCAGTTACTCGTGGGCGGAGACTGAAGCTTTCTTT
clone_size: -; v_call: TRBV28; j_call: TRBJ2-3; d_call: -; cdr3_aa: CASSSPTTGLADTQYF; cdr3_nt: TGTGCCAGCAGTTCGCCCACCACAGGGTTAGCAGATACGCAGTATTTT
clone_size: -; v_call: TRBV5-6; j_call: TRBJ1-1; d_call: -; cdr3_aa: CASSFRPGTEAFF; cdr3_nt: TGTGCCAGCAGCTTCCGGCCGGGGACTGAAGCTTTCTTT
clone_size: -; v_call: TRBV28; j_call: TRBJ1-1; d_call: -; cdr3_aa: CASSYLRGNTEAFF; cdr3_nt: TGTGCCAGCAGTTACCTGAGAGGGAACACTGAAGCTTTCTTT
clone_size: -; v_call: TRBV6-5; j_call: TRBJ2-1; d_call: -; cdr3_aa: CASSKTSFNEQFF; cdr3_nt: TGTGCCAGCAGTAAAACGTCTTTCAATGAGCAGTTCTTC
clone_size: -; v_call: TRBV4-1; j_call: TRBJ2-7; d_call: -; cdr3_aa: CASSQEGQGYEQYF; cdr3_nt: TGCGCCAGCAGCCAAGAAGGACAAGGCTACGAGCAGTACTTC
clone_size: -; v_call: TRBV27; j_call: TRBJ1-2; d_call: -; cdr3_aa: CASSLIGQTANIYGYTF; cdr3_nt: TGTGCCAGCAGTTTAATTGGACAGACTGCCAACATTTATGGCTACACCTTC
clone_size: once; v_call: TRBV27; j_call: TRBJ1-5; d_call: -; cdr3_aa: CASSLGARQPQHF; cdr3_nt: TGTGCCAGCAGTCTAGGAGCAAGGCAGCCCCAGCATTTT
clone_size: -; v_call: TRBV28; j_call: TRBJ1-5; d_call: -; cdr3_aa: CASTIGDSNQPQHF; cdr3_nt: TGTGCCAGCACCATCGGGGATAGCAATCAGCCCCAGCATTTT
clone_size: -; v_call: TRBV12-3/TRBV12-4; j_call: TRBJ2-4; d_call: -; cdr3_aa: CASSSLKNIQYF; cdr3_nt: TGTGCCAGCAGTTCCCTCAAAAACATTCAGTACTTC
clone_size: -; v_call: TRBV28; j_call: TRBJ1-5; d_call: -; cdr3_aa: CASRKRHPGQPQHF; cdr3_nt: TGTGCCAGCAGAAAAAGACACCCGGGTCAGCCCCAGCATTTT
clone_size: -; v_call: TRBV7-2; j_call: TRBJ1-1; d_call: -; cdr3_aa: CASSPFRGNTEAFF; cdr3_nt: TGTGCCAGCAGCCCCTTTAGAGGGAACACTGAAGCTTTCTTT
clone_size: -; v_call: TRBV12-3/TRBV12-4; j_call: TRBJ2-1; d_call: -; cdr3_aa: CASSWTGENEQFF; cdr3_nt: TGTGCCAGCAGCTGGACGGGGGAAAATGAGCAGTTCTTC
clone_size: -; v_call: TRBV10-2; j_call: TRBJ2-5; d_call: -; cdr3_aa: CASSEFGETQYF; cdr3_nt: TGCGCCAGCAGTGAGTTTGGAGAGACCCAGTACTTC
clone_size: -; v_call: TRBV3-1/TRBV3-2; j_call: TRBJ2-7; d_call: TRBD1; cdr3_aa: CASSGTGGYEQYF; cdr3_nt: TGTGCCAGCAGCGGGACAGGGGGCTACGAGCAGTACTTC
clone_size: -; v_call: TRBV6-5; j_call: TRBJ1-2; d_call: TRBD1; cdr3_aa: CASSYSPGQGYGYTF; cdr3_nt: TGTGCCAGCAGTTACTCGCCGGGACAGGGATATGGCTACACCTTC
clone_size: -; v_call: TRBV9; j_call: TRBJ2-7; d_call: -; cdr3_aa: CASSVRGELSYEQYF; cdr3_nt: TGTGCCAGCAGCGTTAGAGGGGAACTCTCCTACGAGCAGTACTTC
clone_size: -; v_call: TRBV6-5; j_call: TRBJ2-7; d_call: TRBD1; cdr3_aa: CASSQGQVLSQYF; cdr3_nt: TGTGCCAGCAGCCAGGGACAGGTATTATCGCAGTACTTC
clone_size: -; v_call: TRBV7-9; j_call: TRBJ2-2; d_call: TRBD1; cdr3_aa: CASRPPGTGNTGELFF; cdr3_nt: TGTGCCAGCAGACCCCCGGGGACAGGGAATACCGGGGAGCTGTTTTTT
clone_size: -; v_call: TRBV19; j_call: TRBJ2-2; d_call: -; cdr3_aa: CASSKAGELFF; cdr3_nt: TGTGCCAGTAGTAAGGCCGGGGAGCTGTTTTTT
clone_size: once; v_call: TRBV7-2; j_call: TRBJ1-5; d_call: -; cdr3_aa: CASSLVAVNNQPQHF; cdr3_nt: TGTGCCAGCAGCTTAGTGGCAGTTAACAATCAGCCCCAGCATTTT
clone_size: -; v_call: TRBV6-8; j_call: TRBJ1-4; d_call: TRBD1; cdr3_aa: CASSYPGQGRGEGDEKLFF; cdr3_nt: TGTGCCAGCAGTTACCCGGGACAGGGTAGAGGAGAGGGAGATGAAAAACTGTTTTTT
clone_size: -; v_call: TRBV6-2/TRBV6-3; j_call: TRBJ2-3; d_call: -; cdr3_aa: CASSYSRLGDTQYF; cdr3_nt: TGTGCCAGCAGTTACTCGCGGTTGGGCGATACGCAGTATTTT